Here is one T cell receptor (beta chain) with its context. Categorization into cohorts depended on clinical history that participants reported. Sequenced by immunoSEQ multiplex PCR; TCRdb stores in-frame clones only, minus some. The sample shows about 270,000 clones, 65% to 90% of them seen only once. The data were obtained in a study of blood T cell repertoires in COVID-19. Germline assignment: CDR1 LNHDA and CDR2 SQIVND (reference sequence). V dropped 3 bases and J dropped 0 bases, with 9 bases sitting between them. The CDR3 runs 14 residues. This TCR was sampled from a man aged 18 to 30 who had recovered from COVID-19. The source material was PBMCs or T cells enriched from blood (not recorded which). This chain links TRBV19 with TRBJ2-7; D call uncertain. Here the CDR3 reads CASSIGRSSYEQYF. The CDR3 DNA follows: TGTGCCAGTAGTATCGGAAGGAGCTCCTACGAGCAGTACTTC.